Detailed here is one T cell receptor (beta chain). This record comes from a study of blood T cell repertoires in COVID-19. The repertoire was sequenced with immunoSEQ multiplex PCR; TCRdb's copy has only in-frame clones and lacks some. In the table there are approximately 260,000 clones, around 86% of which are singletons. The V and J ends lost 3 bases and 7 bases respectively, with 10 bases between them. There are 13 residues in the CDR3. The sequenced sample was PBMCs or T cells enriched from blood (not recorded which). The chain is built from TRBV12-3 or TRBV12-4 and TRBJ2-1; perhaps TRBD1 as D (5 bases). This receptor was taken from a woman aged 40 to 50 with acute COVID-19. CDR3 in DNA: TGTGCCAGCAGTTTTGGGGCAGAAAATGAGCAGTTCTTC. Translated: CASSFGAENEQFF.